Shown below are 27 T cell receptor beta chains from a single sample sequenced in a study of T-cell reconstitution after alpha-beta-depleted transplantation in children. It was with unique molecular identifiers that the TCRbeta library was prepared. TCRdb itself ran the PCR reads through MiXCR, one entry per CDR3 protein. The data hold some 500,000 distinct CDR3 sequences, with around 16% observed a single time. The source was PBMCs from the stem cell graft donor, collected from the stem cell graft. The source is a human donor who donated a stem cell graft to a child with acute lymphoblastic leukemia.

V usage is TRBV5-1 and J usage is TRBJ1-6; D perhaps matches TRBD1 (6 bases). The CDR3 runs 15 residues. The germline V and J ends were trimmed by 6 bases and 2 bases, with 12 bases remaining between them. Germline V CDR1 and CDR2: SGHRS, YFSETQ. The CDR3 reads CASKITGTYNSPLHF. CDR3 nucleotides: TGCGCCAGCAAAATAACAGGGACCTATAATTCACCCCTCCACTTT.

The gene calls are TRBV7-6 and TRBJ2-7, with a weak D call TRBD1 (7 bases). This CDR3 contains 17 residues. Trimming removed 5 bases from V and 1 base from J, with 21 bases in between. Germline CDR1 SGHVS, CDR2 FNYEAQ. The CDR3 DNA reads TGTGCCAGCAGCCTGCTTCCCCCGCGGGACAGTTCCTACGAGCAGTACTTC. This gives the protein CASSLLPPRDSSYEQYF.

The chain joins TRBV29-1 to TRBJ2-1; 10 bases map to TRBD2. Germline CDR1 is SQVTM and CDR2 is ANQGSEA. CDR3 size: 15 residues. With 0 bases clipped from V and 8 bases from J, the junction kept 7 bases outside the gene matches. CDR3 amino acids: CSVEEVAGGGDEQFF. For the CDR3, the DNA is TGCAGCGTTGAAGAAGTAGCGGGAGGAGGGGATGAGCAGTTCTTC.

CDR3 amino acids: CASSKEGAGYGDTIYF. CDR3 DNA: TGTGCCAGCAGCAAAGAAGGCGCGGGGTACGGGGACACCATATATTTT. The chain couples TRBV21-1 to TRBJ1-3; the table names TRBD1, a call not compared with the DNA. TRBV21-1 is labeled a pseudogene. The CDR3 has 16 residues.

The sample holds a few counts of this clonotype. V is TRBV5-1 and J is TRBJ2-5; 8 bases are a match to TRBD1. Germline CDR1 is SGHRS and CDR2 is YFSETQ. The CDR3 has 14 residues. V lost 2 bases to trimming and J lost 9 bases; unmatched junction nucleotides: 9. CDR3 residues: CASSLVTGESPQYF. CDR3 DNA: TGCGCCAGCAGCTTAGTGACAGGGGAATCCCCCCAGTACTTC.

The chain carries TRBV20-1 and TRBJ2-7; D gene ambiguous. Germline CDR1 is DFQATT and CDR2 is SNEGSKA (reference sequence). The ends were cut back, 4 bases at V and 5 bases at J, with 3 bases in the middle. This CDR3 comprises 9 residues. The CDR3 DNA reads TGCAGTGCTACCGACGAGCAGTACTTC. It yields the protein CSATDEQYF.

This clonotype was seen more than once but under ten times. The chain employs TRBV29-1 and TRBJ2-7; 9 positions match TRBD2. Germline trimming cut 6 bases from V and 3 bases from J; bases unmatched to any gene: 9. This CDR3 has 14 residues. Germline V CDR1 and CDR2: SQVTM, ANQGSEA. CDR3 in DNA: TGCAGCGTAGAACTAGCGGGTGCTTTCTACGAGCAGTACTTC. It yields the protein CSVELAGAFYEQYF.

A few counts support this clonotype. This sequence joins TRBV3-1 and TRBJ2-3; TRBD1 aligns across 8 bases. With V trimmed by 4 bases and J by 2 bases, 5 bases remained unmatched. Germline-derived CDR1 and CDR2 are LGHDT and YNNKEL (reference sequence). The CDR3 is 15 amino acids. CDR3 nucleotide sequence: TGTGCCAGCAGCCTTCGACAGGGGAACACAGATACGCAGTATTTT. Protein product: CASSLRQGNTDTQYF.

This clonotype has just a few counts. This chain connects TRBV9 to TRBJ2-3; a weak D match, TRBD2 (5 bases). The CDR3 is made up of 19 amino acids. The germline V gene has CDR1 SGDLS and CDR2 YYNGEE. The germline V and J ends were trimmed by 3 bases and 0 bases, with 23 bases remaining between them. The CDR3 here is CASSGEGARGRLSTDTQYF. CDR3 DNA sequence: TGTGCCAGCAGCGGAGAAGGTGCGCGCGGGCGGCTAAGCACAGATACGCAGTATTTT.

The chain combines TRBV27 with TRBJ2-3; tentatively, D is TRBD1 (6 bases). The CDR3 runs 15 residues. Germline V lookup: CDR1 MNHEY, CDR2 SMNVEV (reference sequence). Trimming stripped 5 bases from V and 4 bases from J, with 16 bases between. The DNA of the CDR3 is TGTGCCAGCAGTCTCGAGGGGGTGGGGGCAGATACGCAGTATTTT. It specifies CASSLEGVGADTQYF.

The chain recombines TRBV5-1 with TRBJ2-1, with 10 bases aligning to TRBD2. CDR1 SGHRS and CDR2 YFSETQ come from the germline V gene. With V trimmed by 1 base and J by 10 bases, 11 bases remained unmatched. There are 16 residues in the CDR3. The CDR3 DNA reads TGCGCCAGCAGCTTGCGAGCGGGAGGGTTAAATGAGGAGCAGTTCTTC. It codes for CASSLRAGGLNEEQFF.

This clonotype has only a few counts. The chain carries TRBV5-4 and TRBJ1-1; maybe TRBD1 (5 bases). Germline CDR1 and CDR2: SGHNT and YYREEE (reference sequence). The V end was cut by 4 bases, the J end by 2 bases, with 12 bases between. This CDR3 region has 14 residues. CDR3 nucleotide sequence: TGTGCCAGCAGCAAATCGGGGGGAAACACTGAAGCTTTCTTT. It is translated as CASSKSGGNTEAFF.

The chain links TRBV7-2 to TRBJ2-4, with D maybe TRBD1 (6 bases). The CDR3 totals 14 residues. From germline, CDR1 is SGHTA and CDR2 FQGNSA. Trimming removed 5 bases from V and 5 bases from J, with 13 bases in between. The CDR3 coding sequence is TGTGCCAGCAGCCAATCAGGGGCTGAAAACATTCAGTACTTC. It is translated as CASSQSGAENIQYF.

V and J are TRBV29-1 and TRBJ1-1, with TRBD1 matching over 7 bases. Per germline, CDR1 SQVTM and CDR2 ANQGSEA. There are 12 residues in the CDR3. The junction had 6 bases not matched to a gene; V was cut back by 6 bases and J by 5 bases. The CDR3 loop reads CSVHRGLTEAFF. For the CDR3, the DNA is TGCAGCGTCCACAGGGGTTTGACTGAAGCTTTCTTT.

The chain has TRBV5-1 and TRBJ1-1; 9 nucleotides match TRBD1. V shed 0 bases and J 1 base; nucleotides not matched to a gene: 4. This CDR3 is 16 amino acids long. The V gene's germline CDR1 is SGHRS and CDR2 YFSETQ. The CDR3, as DNA: TGCGCCAGCAGCTTGGCCCCGACAGGGGGGAACACTGAAGCTTTCTTT. It encodes CASSLAPTGGNTEAFF.

This clonotype has a handful of counts. The chain employs TRBV20-1 and TRBJ2-1, with 15 bases fitting TRBD2. Germline V gene sequence: CDR1 DFQATT, CDR2 SNEGSKA (reference sequence). This CDR3 contains 14 residues. J lost 6 bases, V lost 5 bases, and 2 bases had no gene match. The CDR3 spells CSAWTSGRANEQFF. CDR3 bases: TGCAGTGCTTGGACTAGCGGGAGGGCCAATGAGCAGTTCTTC.

This clonotype has just a few counts. The V call is TRBV29-1, the J call TRBJ1-4; unclear D gene. The CDR3 runs to 12 residues. Deletions cut 5 bases from V and 7 bases from J, with 11 bases between. Germline CDR1 is SQVTM and CDR2 is ANQGSEA. The CDR3 loop reads CSVHPTGEKLFF. The CDR3, as DNA: TGCAGCGTTCACCCCACCGGTGAAAAACTGTTTTTT.

This clonotype came up a few times. The chain carries TRBV20-1 and TRBJ2-1, with 9 bases matching TRBD2. The CDR3 runs to 14 residues. The V and J ends lost 6 bases and 4 bases, in that order; junction bases with no gene match: 7. Looked up from germline, CDR1 is DFQATT and CDR2 is SNEGSKA (reference sequence). The CDR3 protein is CSAKSTSGYNEQFF. CDR3 DNA sequence: TGCAGTGCGAAAAGCACTAGCGGGTACAATGAGCAGTTCTTC.

This clonotype was detected only a few times. J is TRBJ2-5 and V is TRBV2, with 11 bases fitting TRBD2. Germline V gives CDR1 SNHLY, CDR2 FYNNEI. V shed 5 bases, J shed 5 bases, and the junction held 7 bases outside the gene matches. CDR3 size: 15 residues. CDR3 amino acids: CASSRTSGPRETQYF. CDR3 coding DNA: TGTGCCAGCAGTCGGACTAGCGGGCCCAGGGAGACCCAGTACTTC.

The chain links TRBV18 to TRBJ1-1, with D unresolved. V gave up 6 bases and J gave up 4 bases, with 12 bases separating them. CDR1 KGHSH and CDR2 LQKENI come from the germline V gene. This CDR3 comprises 13 residues. The CDR3 DNA sequence: TGTGCCAGCTCCCCGGGTAGTAGCACTGAAGCTTTCTTT. Translation gives CASSPGSSTEAFF.

CDR3 protein: CASSDSAGEADTQYF. In nucleotides, the CDR3 is TGTGCCAGCAGTGACTCGGCGGGAGAGGCAGATACGCAGTATTTT. This rearrangement joins TRBV6-4 to TRBJ2-3; 7 bases are a match to TRBD2. Germline V gene data show CDR1 as MRHNA and CDR2 as SNTAGT. Trimming took 0 bases from V and 4 from J; bases not matched to a gene: 4. The CDR3 sequence is 15 residues long.

This clonotype was seen more than once but under ten times. V usage is TRBV5-5 and J usage is TRBJ1-4, with 7 bases identical to TRBD1. The CDR3 has 15 residues. Germline V gene sequence: CDR1 SGHKS, CDR2 YYEKEE (reference sequence). With 5 bases clipped from V and 5 bases from J, the junction kept 9 bases outside the gene matches. The CDR3 here is CASRSWGRGNEKLFF. CDR3 DNA sequence: TGTGCCAGCAGGTCCTGGGGCAGGGGGAATGAAAAACTGTTTTTT.

This clonotype was recorded a few times. The chain uses TRBV29-1 and TRBJ1-2, with D hard to call. The CDR3 is 12 residues long. V was trimmed by 7 bases and J by 5 bases, leaving 14 bases between them. CDR1 SQVTM and CDR2 ANQGSEA come from the germline V gene. The CDR3 is CSAEGQVYGYTF. The CDR3 DNA reads TGCAGCGCCGAGGGCCAGGTATATGGCTACACCTTC.

This clonotype was counted only a few times. The CDR3 bases are TGTGCCAGCCGTTGGGGCACTGAAGCTTTCTTT. This codes for CASRWGTEAFF. The chain carries TRBV27 and TRBJ1-1; D is undetermined. The CDR3 is 11 residues long. CDR1 and CDR2 (germline): MNHEY, SMNVEV (reference sequence). The germline V and J ends were trimmed by 8 bases and 4 bases, with 8 bases remaining between them.

The CDR3 is CASSLLLLQETQYF. The CDR3 region has the DNA TGTGCCAGCAGCCTTCTTCTGCTACAAGAGACCCAGTACTTC. The chain employs TRBV14 and TRBJ2-5; D gene ambiguous. The germline V gene has CDR1 SGHDN and CDR2 FVKESK. This CDR3 contains 14 residues. Trimming stripped 4 bases from V and 2 bases from J, with 11 bases between.

This clonotype was detected a few times. The rearrangement joins TRBV5-1 to TRBJ2-7; 8 bases are shared with TRBD1. This CDR3 comprises 16 residues. J was trimmed by 3 bases and V by 4 bases; bases with no gene match: 12. Germline assignment: CDR1 SGHRS and CDR2 YFSETQ. The CDR3 nucleotides are TGCGCCAGCAGCAGGGGACAGGCCGATACTTTCTACGAGCAGTACTTC. Its protein is CASSRGQADTFYEQYF.

The chain recombines TRBV24-1 with TRBJ2-1; 8 bases align to TRBD2. Germline V gives CDR1 KGHDR, CDR2 SFDVKD. V lost 0 bases and J lost 6; bases outside the gene matches: 0. The CDR3 has 14 residues. The CDR3 DNA sequence: TGTGCCACCAGTGATTTGGGACTAGCCAATGAGCAGTTCTTC. It specifies CATSDLGLANEQFF.